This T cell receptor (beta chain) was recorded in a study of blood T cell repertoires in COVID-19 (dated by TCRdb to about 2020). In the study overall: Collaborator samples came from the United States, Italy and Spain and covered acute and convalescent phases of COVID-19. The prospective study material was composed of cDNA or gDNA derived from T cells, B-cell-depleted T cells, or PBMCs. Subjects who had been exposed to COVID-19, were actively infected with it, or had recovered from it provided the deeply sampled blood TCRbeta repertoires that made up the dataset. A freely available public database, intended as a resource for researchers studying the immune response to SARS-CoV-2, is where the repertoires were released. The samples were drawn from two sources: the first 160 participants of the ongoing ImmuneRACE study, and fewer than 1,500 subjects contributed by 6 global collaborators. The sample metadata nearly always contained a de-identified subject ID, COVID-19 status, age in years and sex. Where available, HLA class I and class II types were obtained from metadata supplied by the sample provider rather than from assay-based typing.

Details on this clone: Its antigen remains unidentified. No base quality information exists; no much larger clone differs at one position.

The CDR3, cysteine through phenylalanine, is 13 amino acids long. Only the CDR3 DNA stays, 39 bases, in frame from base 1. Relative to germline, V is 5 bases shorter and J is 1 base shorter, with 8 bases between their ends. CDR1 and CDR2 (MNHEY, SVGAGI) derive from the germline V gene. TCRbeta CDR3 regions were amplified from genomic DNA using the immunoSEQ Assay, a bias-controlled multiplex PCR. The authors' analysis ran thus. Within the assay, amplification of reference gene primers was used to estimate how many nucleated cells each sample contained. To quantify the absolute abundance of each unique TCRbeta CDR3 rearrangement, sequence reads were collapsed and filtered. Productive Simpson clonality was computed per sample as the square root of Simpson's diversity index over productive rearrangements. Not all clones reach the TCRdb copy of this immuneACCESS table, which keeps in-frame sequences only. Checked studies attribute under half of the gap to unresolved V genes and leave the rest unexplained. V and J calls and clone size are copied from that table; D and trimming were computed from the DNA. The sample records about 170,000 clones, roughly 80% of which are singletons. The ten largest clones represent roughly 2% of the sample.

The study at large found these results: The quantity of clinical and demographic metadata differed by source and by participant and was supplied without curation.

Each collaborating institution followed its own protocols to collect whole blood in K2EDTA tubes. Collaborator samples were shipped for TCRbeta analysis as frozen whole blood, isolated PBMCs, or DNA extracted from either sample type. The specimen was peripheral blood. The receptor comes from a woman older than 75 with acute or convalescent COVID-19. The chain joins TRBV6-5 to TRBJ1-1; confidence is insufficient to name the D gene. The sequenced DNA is TGTGCCAGCAGTACCACACGGAACACTGAAGCTTTCTTT. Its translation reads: CASSTTRNTEAFF.